The clone carrying this TCR beta chain came up many times. The antigen is undetermined. These data belong to a study of T cells after yellow fever vaccination. Study-level points and caveats: Reappearance after the booster was seen for most primary-vaccination clones, at 95% to 97% CD4 and 88% CD8. A weaker secondary response peaked on day 5, the primary on day 15. Of the clonotypes, a small share occurred in both CD4 and CD8 compartments.

Synthesis of TCR cDNA relied on 5'RACE template switching, which attached a universal primer site and UMIs. TCRdb re-analysed the 5' RACE reads in MiXCR, keeping a single row per CDR3 protein. The repertoire holds around 310,000 distinct CDR3 sequences, with around 3.9% as singletons. This sequence originates from a man younger than 35 who received the YFV17D yellow fever vaccine. The specimen comprised PBMCs, sampled on the day of the yellow fever booster vaccination.

The CDR3 bases are TGCAGTGCTAGATTGGCGGGGGGGAGCAATGAGCAGTTCTTC. It translates to CSARLAGGSNEQFF. This chain uses TRBV20-1 with TRBJ2-1, with 9 bases lining up with TRBD2. V shed 2 bases, J shed 6 bases, and the junction held 5 bases outside the gene matches. Germline CDR1 is DFQATT and CDR2 is SNEGSKA (reference sequence). The CDR3 runs 14 residues.